This TCR beta chain stems from a study of T cell responses to AZD1222 COVID-19 vaccine. Study-wide results and caveats: Dominant CD4 TCR responses targeted spike regions 160-218 and 743-854. Just a handful of people given AZD1222 tested seropositive at baseline. Possibly, clonal diversity was underestimated; donors were largely white British and included more females.

As concerns this clone: No antigen is known for it.

The table came from immunoSEQ multiplex PCR; TCRdb's copy has only in-frame clones and leaves some out. The sample holds under 150,000 clones, roughly 86% seen once. CDR3 length: 16 residues. CDR1 KGHSH and CDR2 LQKENI come from the germline V gene. Deletions cut 6 bases from V and 3 bases from J, with 20 bases between. The V call is TRBV18, the J call TRBJ1-1; D possibly corresponds to TRBD1 (5 bases). The receptor comes from an adult who received the AZD1222 COVID-19 vaccine. Sequencing was performed on peripheral blood, taken 28 days after the second AZD1222 dose. CDR3 nucleotides: TGTGCCAGCTCCCAGGGAAGGGGCTTTACGGACACTGAAGCTTTCTTT. Protein product: CASSQGRGFTDTEAFF.